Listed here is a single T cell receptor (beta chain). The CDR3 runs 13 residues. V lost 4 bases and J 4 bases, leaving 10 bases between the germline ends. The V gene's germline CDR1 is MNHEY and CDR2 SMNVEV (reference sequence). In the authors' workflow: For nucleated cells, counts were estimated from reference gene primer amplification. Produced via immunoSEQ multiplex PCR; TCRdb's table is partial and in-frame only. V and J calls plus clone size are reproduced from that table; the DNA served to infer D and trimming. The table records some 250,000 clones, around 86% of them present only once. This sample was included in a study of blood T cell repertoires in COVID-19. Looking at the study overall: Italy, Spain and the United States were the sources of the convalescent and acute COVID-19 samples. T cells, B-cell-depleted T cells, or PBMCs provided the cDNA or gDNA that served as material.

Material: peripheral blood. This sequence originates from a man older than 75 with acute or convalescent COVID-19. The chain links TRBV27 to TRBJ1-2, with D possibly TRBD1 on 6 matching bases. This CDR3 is CASSSSGVYGYTF. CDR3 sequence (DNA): TGTGCCAGCAGTTCTTCAGGGGTCTATGGCTACACCTTC.